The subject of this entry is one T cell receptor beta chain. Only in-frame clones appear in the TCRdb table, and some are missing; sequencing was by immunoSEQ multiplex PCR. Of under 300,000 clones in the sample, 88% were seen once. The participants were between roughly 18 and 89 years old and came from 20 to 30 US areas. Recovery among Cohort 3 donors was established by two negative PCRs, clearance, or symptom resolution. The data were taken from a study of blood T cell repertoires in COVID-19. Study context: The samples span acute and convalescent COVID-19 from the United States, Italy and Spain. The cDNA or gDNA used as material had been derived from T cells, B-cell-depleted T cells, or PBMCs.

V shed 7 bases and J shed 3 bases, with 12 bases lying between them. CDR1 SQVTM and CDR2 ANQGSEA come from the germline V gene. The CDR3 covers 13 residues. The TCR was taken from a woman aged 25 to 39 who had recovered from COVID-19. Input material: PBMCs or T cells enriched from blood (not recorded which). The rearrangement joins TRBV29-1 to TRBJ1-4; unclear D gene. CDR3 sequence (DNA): TGCAGCGGCCTGGTGCGGCCTAATGAAAAACTGTTTTTT. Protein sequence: CSGLVRPNEKLFF.